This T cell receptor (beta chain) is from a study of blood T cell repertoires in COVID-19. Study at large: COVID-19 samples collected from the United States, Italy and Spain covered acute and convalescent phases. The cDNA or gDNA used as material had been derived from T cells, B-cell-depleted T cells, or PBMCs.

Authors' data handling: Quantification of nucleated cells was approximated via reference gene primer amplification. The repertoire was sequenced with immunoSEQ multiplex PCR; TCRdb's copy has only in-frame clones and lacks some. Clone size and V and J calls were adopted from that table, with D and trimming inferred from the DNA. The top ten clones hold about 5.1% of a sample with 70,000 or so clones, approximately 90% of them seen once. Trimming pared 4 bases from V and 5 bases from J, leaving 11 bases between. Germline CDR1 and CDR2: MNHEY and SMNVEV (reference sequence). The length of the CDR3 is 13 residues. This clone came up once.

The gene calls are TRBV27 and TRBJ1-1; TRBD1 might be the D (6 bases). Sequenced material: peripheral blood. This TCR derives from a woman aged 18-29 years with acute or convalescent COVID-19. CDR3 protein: CASSSPGQTEAFF. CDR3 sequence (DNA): TGTGCCAGCAGTTCCCCCGGACAGACTGAAGCTTTCTTT.